The following is a TCR beta chain sequence with its context. The antigen it binds to is not known. Per-base qualities were not stored, and no clone one base away is much larger. Library prep was done by the immunoSEQ multiplex PCR assay. For the multiplex PCR, a mixture combining 60 forward primers for TCR Vbeta segments and 13 reverse primers for TCR Jbeta segments was used. The CDR3 region of rearranged TCR beta genes was amplified from genomic DNA by a multiplex PCR assay. On the Illumina HiSeq System, the amplified TCR beta libraries were sequenced as 87-base-pair reads. The published analysis was carried out like this. A later analysis counted some 74 million unique TCR beta chains across the 690 or so repertoires, and 10 million to 12 million of these chains were shared by at least two donors. Raw reads were error-corrected and collapsed into unique sequences with a nearest-neighbor algorithm that merged closely related sequences to remove PCR and sequencing errors. Alignment of CDR3 sequences to IMGT reference sequences was used to assign V, D and J gene segments. For a sequence to be retained, a match of at least six nucleotides to both a V gene segment and a J gene segment was required. Rearrangements were called productive when the CDR3 lacked stop codons and stayed in frame with V and J; all others were non-productive. Following IMGT convention, CDR3 was defined as the stretch from the second conserved V-encoded cysteine to the conserved J-encoded phenylalanine. Sequences without an unambiguous match to a single V gene segment were excluded from the earlier analysis of about 640 of the donors. In an earlier analysis of roughly 600 of the donors, a V segment was called functional when productive rearrangements were above 56.7%, and segregating when the standard deviation between donors exceeded 5%. A statistical classification framework was built for diagnosing cytomegalovirus status from the catalog of TCR beta chain sequences. In a later analysis, V and J genes were assigned by comparing TCR nucleotide sequences against IMGT/GENE-DB human TR gene sequences. A later analysis assigned CDR3 sequences and most-parsimonious VDJ recombination scenarios with the TCRdist pipeline. In a later analysis, every TCR beta chain was defined by the combination of its CDR3 amino acid sequence and its V-gene family, and reads without a unique V-gene family were dropped. In a later analysis, 450 to 600 highly shared, low-generation-probability nucleotide sequences were removed to address suspected cross-contamination and a sequencing artifact. For each public chain, a later analysis derived a clonal expansion index from normalized ranks of inferred template counts within each repertoire. A later analysis computed generation probabilities with a VDJ recombination model fitted to out-of-frame rearrangements, and checked the results against IGoR. In a later analysis, TCR-TCR, TCR-HLA and TCR-CMV co-occurrence was scored with hypergeometric tests, and a repertoire-size bias correction was applied to TCR pairs. To estimate false discovery rates, a later analysis permuted the HLA or CMV assignments 20 times. In a later analysis, co-occurring TCRs were grouped using DBSCAN, and TCRdist sequence similarity was added for clustering within HLA-allele-positive subsets. For co-occurrence clustering, repertoires with fewer than 30,000 or more than 120,000 public chains were excluded, along with five repertoires with anomalous nucleotide sharing. TCRdb carries this immuneACCESS record with in-frame sequences only. Its versions omit some clonotypes, under half of them owing to an unresolved V gene in the studies checked, with the rest unexplained. V, J and clone size are taken as reported in that table, and D and trimming were inferred from the DNA itself. The sample has some 120,000 clones on record, 80% of them singletons. 1% of the sample goes to the ten largest clones.

The sample is drawn from a study of cytomegalovirus exposure and HLA in healthy donors (dated by TCRdb to the late 2010s). Background on the whole study: An earlier analysis of about 560 of the donors reported roughly 300 Gb of sequence data and 117 million unique TCR beta sequences obtained from approximately 180 million T cells. Of the roughly 400 genotyped donors, roughly 85% fell in the genetic ancestry cluster associated with self-reported Caucasian donors. An earlier analysis of 587 of the donors applied high-throughput TCR beta sequencing to assess whether each TCR beta V gene segment acted as functional or pseudogenic. A later analysis re-examined previously published TCR beta repertoires from roughly 650 donors and added high-resolution HLA genotyping to investigate patterns of TCR occurrence. The study profiled the T cell repertoires of some 610 subjects by immunosequencing and related them to cytomegalovirus serostatus. Class I and class II HLA loci were covered by the typing at four-digit resolution. The number of donors typed differed by locus, with roughly 620-630 for A, B, C, DRB1 and DQB1, roughly 520 for DQA1, 600 to 610 for DPA1, and approximately 470 for DPB1. A later genetic analysis took genome-wide SNP genotypes for about 55% of the roughly 670 donors and used that subset as a discovery cohort. Every discovery cohort repertoire had been produced on one sequencing platform. High-throughput TCR immunosequencing, statistical association of individual TCRs with disease status, and machine learning were combined to predict cytomegalovirus infection status. About 310 gigabases of sequencing data and tens of millions of unique TCR sequences were included in an early release covering several hundred HLA-typed donors. Donor age, sex, ethnicity and CMV serostatus were collected together with the repertoire data. Roughly five DR-DQ haplotypes were treated as single units for association and clustering because of strong linkage in the cohort. In addition to the first cohort of several hundred subjects, a separate validation cohort of 100 to 150 different subjects was used. Among 398 genotyped donors of the cohort, an average of 235,054 unique TCR beta nucleotide sequences were sequenced per donor, about a sixth of them non-productive. In the later analysis, no new phenotypic data were used to find candidate immune exposures; instead, reliance was placed on TCR beta sequences and their occurrence across donors. The study aimed to test whether cataloging public T cell receptors could reveal signatures of past pathogen exposure.

The cohort was made up of roughly 670 healthy bone marrow donors. All cohort members were sampled while nominally healthy, although unrecorded immune exposures were likely present. The donor was CMV seronegative and belonged to the group of 350 or so seronegative cohort members. Every donor gave a peripheral blood sample, and the peripheral blood mononuclear cells from that sample were used for TCR beta sequencing. The Qiagen DNeasy Blood Extraction Kit was used to extract genomic DNA from the blood cell samples. The full study reports these points: Assigning TCR associations to individual alleles was difficult when HLA alleles, especially DR and DQ, strongly co-occurred. A further reported finding was that TCR beta sequences accurately predicted the HLA-A and HLA-B alleles for most subjects in the first cohort. Immune exposure information for the cohort was limited to CMV serostatus. At a false discovery rate of 0.05, a later analysis linked under 20,000 TCR beta sequences to specific HLA alleles. Only TCR beta chains were sequenced in this cohort, and the absence of alpha or paired-chain data limited detectable features. In the study, approximately 160 TCR beta chains were listed as associated with cytomegalovirus. In an earlier analysis of about 600 of the donors, most TCR beta V segments appeared in productive rearrangements about 87% or about 30% of the time, broadly matching IMGT annotations. A few of the identified cytomegalovirus-associated TCR beta chains were confirmed in vitro to be specific for cytomegalovirus antigens. In a later genetic analysis, a missense DCLRE1C variant was associated with V-gene and J-gene trimming of TCR beta chains, and the association was replicated in an independent cohort. Sequencing depth was assumed to be roughly uniform across donors in the presence/absence analyses, though that assumption may not hold. Over 15 rarely observed V segments, including chromosome 9 orphons, were excluded from the earlier analysis of just under 600 of the donors because counts were too low. The classifier was reported to diagnose cytomegalovirus status with high specificity and sensitivity in both the original and validation cohorts. Compared with the roughly 600-donor mean, donors in an Asian-associated ancestry cluster had fewer N-insertions in productive TCRs, according to a later genetic analysis. The authors suggested that the approach could potentially be generalized to other disease states and immunological phenotypes. According to a later analysis, parvovirus B19, influenza, CMV and Epstein-Barr virus appeared linked to several top co-occurrence clusters. Because HLA typing was missing for some donors at each locus, association tests included only the typed subset. A later analysis found that HLA-associated TCR beta chains were more clonally expanded and had lower generation probabilities than equally common non-associated chains. Most TCR sequences were seen in very few donors, while some public TCRs were found in many individuals. A cluster of highly shared sequence variants was judged likely to represent a technical artifact of the sequencing pipeline. In a later analysis, most CMV-associated TCR beta chains were found to appear HLA-restricted, with HLA associations seemingly driven largely by CMV exposure. In a later analysis, TCR association rates were found to vary across HLA loci, with the most associated TCRs seen for DRB1 alleles and the fewest for HLA-C alleles. Linkage disequilibrium might explain the correlated functional status among segregating V segments, but an unknown experimental factor could not be ruled out.

The receptor comes from a man aged 35 to 55 in good health and CMV-seronegative. Sequencing input: PBMCs.

The CDR3 reads CASSGQGVRSGANVLTF. In nucleotides, the sequence is TGTGCCAGCAGCGGACAGGGGGTACGCTCTGGGGCCAACGTCCTGACTTTC. The rearranged segments are TRBV2 and TRBJ2-6; 10 bases in between match TRBD1. At the junction V is shortened by 6 bases and J by 0 bases; bases outside the gene matches: 5. The CDR3 goes from the cysteine to the phenylalanine over 17 residues. The read is trimmed to its CDR3 DNA, 51 bases read in frame from base 1. CDR1 and CDR2, looked up from the germline V gene, are SNHLY and FYNNEI.